This TCR beta chain stems from a study of T cell responses to AZD1222 COVID-19 vaccine. Points from the study as a whole: Targets within unmutated variant regions were reportedly found for nearly half of spike-specific TCRs. Donor demographics were predominantly white British with a female majority; clonal diversity may be underestimated. All repertoire sampling was performed exclusively after the peak T cell response. Receipt of two AZD1222 doses was followed by a rise in Spike-specific TCR breadth and depth.

Comment on this clone: Its cognate antigen is unknown.

The V gene end was trimmed by 2 bases and the J gene end by 6 bases; junction bases not matched to a gene: 19. The CDR3 totals 19 residues. CDR1 is GTSNPN, CDR2 SVGIG, per germline (reference sequence). Sequenced by immunoSEQ multiplex PCR; TCRdb stores in-frame clones only, minus some. The sample has 150,000 to 200,000 clones, 90% to 95% seen once. The sequencing used peripheral blood, collected 28 days after the second AZD1222 dose. The receptor's source is an adult who received the AZD1222 COVID-19 vaccine. This chain links TRBV30 with TRBJ2-2; 9 bases align to TRBD2. The CDR3 coding sequence is TGTGCCTGGAGTACTCCCCCGCTGGGCGGGGGGGTGGGGGCCGGGGAGCTGTTTTTT. The encoded protein is CAWSTPPLGGGVGAGELFF.